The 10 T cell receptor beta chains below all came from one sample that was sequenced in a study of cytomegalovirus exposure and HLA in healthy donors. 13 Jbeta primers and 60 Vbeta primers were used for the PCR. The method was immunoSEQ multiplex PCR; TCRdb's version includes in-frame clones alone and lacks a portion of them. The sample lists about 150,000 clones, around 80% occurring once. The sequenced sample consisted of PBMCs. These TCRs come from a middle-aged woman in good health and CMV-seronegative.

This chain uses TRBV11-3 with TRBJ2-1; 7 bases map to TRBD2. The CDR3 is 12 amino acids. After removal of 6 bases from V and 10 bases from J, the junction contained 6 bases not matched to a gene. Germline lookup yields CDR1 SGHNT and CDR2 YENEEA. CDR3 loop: CASRPGGREQFF. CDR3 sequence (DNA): TGTGCCAGCAGGCCGGGGGGAAGGGAGCAGTTCTTC. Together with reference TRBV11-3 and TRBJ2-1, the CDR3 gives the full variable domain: EAGVVQSPRYKIIEKKQPVAFWCNPISGHNTLYWYLQNLGQGPELLIRYENEEAVDDSQLPKDRFSAERLKGVDSTLKIQPAELGDSAVYLCASRPGGREQFFGPGTRLTVL.

In nucleotides, the CDR3 is TGTGCCAGCAGCTTGGTCGGCGCGGACCAAGAGACCCAGTACTTC. Translation gives CASSLVGADQETQYF. The chain recombines TRBV5-6 with TRBJ2-5; D is unclear. The CDR3 has 15 amino acids. V was cut by 0 bases and J by 0 bases, with 9 bases left in between. Germline values: CDR1 SGHDT, CDR2 YYEEEE.

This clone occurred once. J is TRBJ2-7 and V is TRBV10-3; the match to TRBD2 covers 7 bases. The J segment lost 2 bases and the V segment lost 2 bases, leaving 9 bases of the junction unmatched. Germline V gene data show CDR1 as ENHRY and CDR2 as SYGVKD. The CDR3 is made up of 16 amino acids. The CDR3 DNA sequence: TGTGCCATCAGTGAGCGGGGAGGGACCTTCACCTACGAGCAGTACTTC. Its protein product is CAISERGGTFTYEQYF.

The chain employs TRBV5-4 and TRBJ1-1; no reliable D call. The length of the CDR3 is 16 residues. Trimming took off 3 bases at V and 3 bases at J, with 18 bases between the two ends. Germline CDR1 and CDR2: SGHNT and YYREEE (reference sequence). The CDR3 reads CASSWNRPTFDTEAFF. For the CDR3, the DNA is TGTGCCAGCAGCTGGAACAGACCGACGTTTGACACTGAAGCTTTCTTT.

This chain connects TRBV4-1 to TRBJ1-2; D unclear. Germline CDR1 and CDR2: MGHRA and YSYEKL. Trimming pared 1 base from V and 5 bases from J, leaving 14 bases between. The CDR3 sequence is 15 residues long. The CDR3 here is CASSQGSGVRYGYTF. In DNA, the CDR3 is TGCGCCAGCAGCCAAGGGAGTGGAGTGAGGTATGGCTACACCTTC.

The CDR3: CASSLETSGHNEQFF. In DNA form, the CDR3 reads TGCGCCAGCAGCTTGGAAACTAGCGGCCACAATGAGCAGTTCTTC. The rearrangement links TRBV5-1 to TRBJ2-1, with 8 bases lining up with TRBD2. Germline assignment: CDR1 SGHRS and CDR2 YFSETQ. V dropped 0 bases and J dropped 5; count of bases not matched to a gene: 4. The CDR3 runs to 15 residues.

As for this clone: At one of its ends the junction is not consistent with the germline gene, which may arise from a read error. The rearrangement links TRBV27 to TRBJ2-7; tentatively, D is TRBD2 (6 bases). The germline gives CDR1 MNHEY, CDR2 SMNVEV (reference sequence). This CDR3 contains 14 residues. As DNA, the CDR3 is TGTGCCAGCTGTTTAAGGGGAGGTAGATACGAGCAGTACTTC. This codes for CASCLRGGRYEQYF.

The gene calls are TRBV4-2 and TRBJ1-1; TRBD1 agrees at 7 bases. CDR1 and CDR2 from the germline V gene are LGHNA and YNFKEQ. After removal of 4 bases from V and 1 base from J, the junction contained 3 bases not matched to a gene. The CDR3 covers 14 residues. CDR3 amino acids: CASSRNRGNTEAFF. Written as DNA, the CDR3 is TGTGCCAGCAGCCGGAACAGGGGGAACACTGAAGCTTTCTTT.

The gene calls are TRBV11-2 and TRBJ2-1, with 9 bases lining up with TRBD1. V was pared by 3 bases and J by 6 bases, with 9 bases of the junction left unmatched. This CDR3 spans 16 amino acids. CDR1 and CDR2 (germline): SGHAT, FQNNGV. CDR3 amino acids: CASSLTGTGFVNEQFF. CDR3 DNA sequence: TGTGCCAGCAGCTTGACCGGGACAGGGTTCGTCAATGAGCAGTTCTTC.

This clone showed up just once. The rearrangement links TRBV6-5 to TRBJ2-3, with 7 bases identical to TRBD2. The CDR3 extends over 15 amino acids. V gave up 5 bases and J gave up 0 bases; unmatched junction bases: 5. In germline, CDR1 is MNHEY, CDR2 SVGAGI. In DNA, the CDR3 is TGTGCCAGCAGTCGGGAGGCGGACAGCACAGATACGCAGTATTTT. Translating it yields CASSREADSTDTQYF.